This TCR beta chain is drawn from a study of shared clonotypes between healthy human individuals (TCRdb year 2020). Context from the whole study: A few men and a couple of women, aged 18 to 49 years, made up the cohort. Per donor, three plates each were used for CD4 naive and CD4 memory, two for CD8 naive, and one for CD8 memory. To estimate repertoire size and how much clonotypes are shared between individuals, the study performed deep sequencing of blood TCR repertoires from about five healthy adults. To increase sequencing depth and limit assay-specific biases, different laboratories used diverse techniques to prepare libraries and sequence TCR repertoires. Each donor's leukapheresis produced roughly between roughly 0.85 and 9.5 billion PBMCs.

Donors were healthy HIV-negative adults with no recently reported acute infections or vaccinations. All donors were Caucasian adults living in Nashville, Tennessee, USA. Magnetic negative selection was used to enrich CD4+ T cells, after which naive cells were positively selected on CD45RA and the negative fraction became the memory subset. Blood was obtained by leukapheresis, after which PBMCs were separated by Ficoll-Histopaque density gradient centrifugation and cryopreserved in liquid nitrogen vapor phase. Analytical flow cytometry was used to check the purity and quantity of every magnetically sorted T cell population. Each sorted fraction had its genomic DNA isolated and then quantified by UV absorbance on a Nanodrop 2000c. The V end gives up 6 bases and the J end 6 bases, leaving 11 bases in the junction not matched to a gene. From the cysteine up to the phenylalanine, the CDR3 has a length of 14 residues. This entry keeps only the CDR3 DNA: 42 bases, framed from base 1. According to the germline V gene (reference sequence), CDR1 reads LNHDA and CDR2 reads SQIVND.

Broader findings and caveats from the paper: Larger estimated clonotype richness was generally found for naive subsets than for memory subsets. Incomplete sequencing was indicated by rarefaction of sorted-subset datasets, despite the large sequencing depth. Across a few donors, approximately 4.9% of naive CD4, approximately 3.5% of naive CD8, 2.3% of memory CD4, and approximately 0.42% of memory CD8 clonotypes were shared. Higher generation probabilities were observed for clonotypes shared by all four sorted-subset donors than for non-shared clonotypes. Based on pairwise subsampling, the degree of clonotype sharing among donors was expected to be affected by sequencing depth. Sampling was restricted to blood, and TCR repertoires in tissues likely differ from the TCR repertoires found in blood. The genetic and exposure-history diversity represented was limited by the small number of donors.

On this clone itself: The target of this receptor is not known. No qualities accompany the bases; no much larger clone lies one base away.

Using the deep immunoSEQ assay, TCR CDR3 regions were amplified from genomic DNA by multiplex PCR. For each cell subset, the extracted genomic DNA was distributed evenly across all wells of several immunoSEQ 96-well plates, and each plate served as one replicate. For sorted subsets, approximately 210 ng of genomic DNA, equivalent to 25,000 to 35,000 T cell genomes, went into each replicate PCR. Purified libraries were quantified with a Qubit 3.0 fluorometer, sized on a Bioanalyzer 2100, and re-quantified with the KAPA Library Quantification kit. Every immunoSEQ 96-well plate was sequenced on a separate single-read 150-cycle Illumina NextSeq 550 flow cell. As for the authors' bioinformatics: Because only junctional sequences without quality scores were contained in the immunoSEQ output, filtering matching that applied to full-length reads could not be performed. To assign V/J genes and CDR3, sequences were annotated against IMGT germline references using PyIR, a Python wrapper for IgBLAST v1.9. Any read was removed if the V/J assignment was weak (E-value above 1e-6), the CDR3 was missing, or the read contained stop codons, out-of-frame junctions, or ambiguous translated residues. A V3J clonotype was defined by an identical inferred V gene, J gene, and CDR3 amino acid sequence. The percentage overlap between two repertoires was calculated by dividing the number of shared unique clonotypes by the size of the smaller repertoire. Three approaches were used to assess repertoire richness: RTK rarefaction, the Chao1 estimator, and Recon v2.1 estimates of unobserved clonotypes. Generation probabilities were computed with OLGA for all TCRbeta clonotypes obtained by the gDNA method from a handful of donors. This immuneACCESS table, as held by TCRdb, lists in-frame sequences with V and J called but not all clones. Of the missing ones, under half trace to an unresolved V gene in checked studies; the others have no known cause. That table is the source of V, J and clone size, and D and trimming were worked out from the DNA. The sample table shows under 850,000 clones, and over 55% are seen once. The ten biggest clones cover over 1.5% of the sample.

Sequences were obtained from memory CD4+ T cells sorted from blood. Sample cell subset or site, as interpreted from the label and publication: CD45RA-negative fraction. This clonotype was obtained from a woman aged 25-40 years in good health. Recombination linked TRBV19 to TRBJ2-7, and 7 bases in between align with TRBD1. The DNA sequence is as follows: TGTGCCAGTAGACCCGGGACAGCGGCCTCCGAGCAGTACTTC. It specifies CASRPGTAASEQYF.